Included here is one T cell receptor beta chain sequence, with context. Its antigen is unknown. At one boundary the junction diverges from the germline segment, which might be a read error. Libraries were made using the immunoSEQ multiplex PCR assay. The multiplex PCR relied on a mix of 60 forward primers for TCR Vbeta segments and 13 reverse primers for TCR Jbeta segments. The CDR3 region of rearranged TCR beta genes was amplified from genomic DNA with a multiplex PCR assay. The Illumina HiSeq System was used to sequence the amplified TCR beta libraries as 87-base-pair reads. The authors' analysis ran thus. A later analysis counted about 80 million unique TCR beta chains across the 650 to 800 repertoires, and some 12 million of these chains were shared by at least two donors. To remove PCR and sequencing errors, raw reads were error-corrected and collapsed into unique sequences using a nearest-neighbor algorithm that merged closely related sequences. Alignment of CDR3 sequences to IMGT reference sequences was used to assign V, D and J gene segments. For a sequence to be retained, a match of at least six nucleotides to both a V gene segment and a J gene segment was required. A rearrangement was called productive if the CDR3 had no stop codons and remained in frame with V and J, and every other rearrangement was called non-productive. CDR3 was defined according to IMGT convention as the region running from the second conserved V-encoded cysteine to the conserved J-encoded phenylalanine. In an earlier analysis of around 540 of the donors, sequences lacking an unambiguous match to a single V gene segment were excluded. An earlier analysis of a few hundred of the donors called V segments functional above 56.7% productive rearrangements and segregating when the between-donor standard deviation exceeded 5%. To diagnose cytomegalovirus status from the catalog of TCR beta chain sequences, a statistical classification framework was built. In a later analysis, V and J genes were assigned by comparing TCR nucleotide sequences against IMGT/GENE-DB human TR gene sequences. In a later analysis, CDR3 sequences and most-parsimonious VDJ recombination scenarios were assigned using the TCRdist pipeline. A later analysis defined each TCR beta chain by its CDR3 amino acid sequence plus V-gene family, and excluded reads lacking a unique V-gene family. As a way to deal with suspected cross-contamination and a sequencing artifact, a later analysis dropped approximately 570 nucleotide sequences that were highly shared and had low generation probability. A later analysis calculated a clonal expansion index for each public chain from normalized within-repertoire ranks of inferred template counts. In a later analysis, generation probabilities were computed with a VDJ recombination model fitted to out-of-frame rearrangements, and the resulting probabilities were checked against IGoR. In a later analysis, TCR-TCR, TCR-HLA and TCR-CMV co-occurrence was scored with hypergeometric tests, and a repertoire-size bias correction was applied to TCR pairs. A later analysis estimated false discovery rates by permuting HLA or CMV assignments 20 times. In a later analysis, co-occurring TCRs were grouped with DBSCAN, and TCRdist sequence similarity was added when clustering was performed within HLA-allele-positive subsets. Repertoires with fewer than 30,000 or more than 120,000 public chains were left out of co-occurrence clustering, as were about 5 repertoires with anomalous nucleotide sharing. TCRdb limited this immuneACCESS table to in-frame rearrangements with V and J called. A share of clones is missing; checked studies link under half to unresolved V genes, and the rest is unexplained. Clone size and the V and J calls come from that table; the DNA yielded D and trimming. For this sample the table gives around 65,000 clones, of which roughly 75% were detected only once. The top ten constitute roughly 4.7% of the sample.

The sample comes from a study of cytomegalovirus exposure and HLA in healthy donors (dated by TCRdb to about 2017). Study-wide context: An earlier analysis of under 600 of the donors reported 250 to 350 Gb of sequence data and 100 million to 130 million unique TCR beta sequences from about 179 million T cells. An early release that covered about 600 HLA-typed donors contained about 300 gigabases of sequencing data and tens of millions of unique TCR sequences. The genetic ancestry cluster associated with self-reported Caucasian donors included about 84% of the roughly 400 genotyped donors. The study aimed to test whether cataloging public T cell receptors could reveal signatures of past pathogen exposure. The study profiled the T cell repertoires of around 700 subjects by immunosequencing and related them to cytomegalovirus serostatus. A separate validation cohort of roughly 120 different subjects was used in addition to the 666-subject first cohort. High-throughput TCR immunosequencing, statistical association of individual TCRs with disease status, and machine learning were combined to predict cytomegalovirus infection status. To study patterns of TCR occurrence, a later analysis re-analyzed previously published TCR beta repertoires from 650 to 750 donors and added high-resolution HLA genotyping. Rather than using new phenotypic data, the later analysis identified candidate immune exposures from TCR beta sequences and from how often those sequences occurred across donors. In an earlier analysis of 500 to 650 of the donors, high-throughput TCR beta sequencing was used to judge whether each TCR beta V gene segment behaved as functional or pseudogenic. Alongside the repertoire data, information on donor age, sex, ethnicity and CMV serostatus was compiled. Genome-wide SNP genotypes for about three fifths of the 666 donors were used in a later genetic analysis, which treated that subset as a discovery cohort. All discovery cohort repertoires had been generated on a single sequencing platform. Both class I and class II loci were covered by HLA typing, at four-digit resolution. The number of donors typed differed by locus, with about 629-630 for A, B, C, DRB1 and DQB1, around 500 for DQA1, about 610 for DPA1, and roughly 450 for DPB1. About five DR-DQ haplotypes were handled as single units for association and clustering, since linkage in the cohort was strong. Among about 360 genotyped donors of the cohort, an average of 235,054 unique TCR beta nucleotide sequences were sequenced per donor, 15% to 20% of them non-productive.

The cohort consisted of 666 healthy bone marrow donors. Cohort members were all nominally healthy when sampled, although unrecorded immune exposures were likely present. The donor was CMV seronegative and belonged to the group of more than 300 seronegative cohort members. A peripheral blood sample was provided by each donor, and peripheral blood mononuclear cells were used for TCR beta sequencing. The Qiagen DNeasy Blood Extraction Kit was used to extract genomic DNA from the blood cell samples. From a lookup of the germline V gene, CDR1 and CDR2 are MGHRA and YSYEKL. Including the terminal cysteine and phenylalanine, the CDR3 comprises 16 residues. Solely the CDR3 DNA is kept, with 48 bases framed from the first base. Results the study describes overall, beyond this receptor: Roughly uniform sequencing depth across donors was assumed in presence/absence analyses, although this assumption may not hold. Immune exposure information for the cohort was limited to CMV serostatus. Because HLA typing was unavailable for some donors at each locus, only the typed subset was used in association tests. The cohort was sequenced for TCR beta chains only, and without alpha or paired-chain data the features that could be detected were limited. Specific HLA alleles were associated with some 15,000 TCR beta sequences at a false discovery rate of 0.05 in a later analysis. The study listed 150 to 200 TCR beta chains as associated with cytomegalovirus. Most TCR sequences were seen in very few donors, while some public TCRs were found in many individuals. In an earlier analysis of around 600 of the donors, most TCR beta V segments appeared in productive rearrangements about 90% or about 30% of the time, broadly matching IMGT annotations. The earlier analysis of around 600 of the donors excluded some 15 rarely observed V segments, including chromosome 9 orphons, because counts were too low. A further reported finding was that TCR beta sequences accurately predicted the HLA-A and HLA-B alleles for most subjects in the first cohort. Several of the top co-occurrence clusters appeared to be linked to parvovirus B19, influenza, CMV and Epstein-Barr virus, according to a later analysis. Some IMGT-functional V segments, including TRBV6-2 and TRBV6-3, could not be distinguished by the 87-base-pair reads and were therefore excluded. A cluster of highly shared sequence variants was judged likely to be a technical artifact of the sequencing pipeline. Cytomegalovirus status was reported to be diagnosed by the classifier with high specificity and sensitivity in both the original and validation cohorts. When HLA alleles, especially DR and DQ, strongly co-occurred, TCR associations were difficult to assign to individual alleles. Correlated functional status among segregating V segments might be attributable to linkage disequilibrium, but an unknown experimental factor could not be ruled out. Compared with the approximately 720-donor mean, donors in an Asian-associated ancestry cluster had fewer N-insertions in productive TCRs, according to a later genetic analysis. In a later analysis, TCR association rates were found to vary across HLA loci, with the most associated TCRs seen for DRB1 alleles and the fewest for HLA-C alleles. In vitro tests confirmed that three of the cytomegalovirus-associated TCR beta chains recognize cytomegalovirus antigens. In a later analysis, HLA-associated TCR beta chains were found to be more clonally expanded and to have lower generation probabilities than equally common non-associated chains. An association between a missense DCLRE1C variant and V-gene and J-gene trimming of TCR beta chains was found in a later genetic analysis and replicated in an independent cohort. The authors suggested that the approach could potentially be extended to other disease states and immunological phenotypes. In a later analysis, most CMV-associated TCR beta chains were found to appear HLA-restricted, with HLA associations seemingly driven largely by CMV exposure.

The sequence joins TRBV4-1 to TRBJ2-1; 12 central bases correspond to TRBD2. Sequenced input: PBMCs. The sequence derives from a woman in her twenties or thirties in good health and CMV-seronegative. The DNA sequence is given as TGCGCCAGCAGCCAAGAGACTAGCGGGAGAGGGAAGGCACAGGTCTTC. Its coded protein is CASSQETSGRGKAQVF.